The TCR beta chain under discussion was sequenced for a study of cytomegalovirus exposure and HLA in healthy donors (dated by TCRdb to about 2017). Study-wide context: According to an earlier analysis of around 600 of the donors, some 170 million T cells yielded roughly 100 million unique TCR beta sequences and 276 Gb of sequence data. On average, around 240,000 unique TCR beta nucleotide sequences were sequenced per donor among a few hundred genotyped donors of the cohort, with roughly 18% of those sequences being non-productive. The study combined high-throughput TCR immunosequencing, statistical association of individual TCRs with disease status, and machine learning to predict cytomegalovirus infection status. Among the roughly 390 genotyped donors, around 81% belonged to the genetic ancestry cluster associated with self-reported Caucasian donors. Five DR-DQ haplotypes were handled as single units for association and clustering because linkage in the cohort was strong. Typing coverage differed by locus: A, B, C, DRB1 and DQB1 were typed in roughly 629-630 donors, DQA1 in about 500, DPA1 in 600 to 610, and DPB1 in 450 to 490. All discovery cohort repertoires had been generated using a single sequencing platform. Using immunosequencing, the study profiled T cell repertoires from approximately 700 subjects and related those repertoires to cytomegalovirus serostatus. Along with the roughly 700-subject first cohort, a separate validation cohort of around 110 different subjects was used. Rather than drawing on any new phenotypic data, the later analysis identified candidate immune exposures from TCR beta sequences and the way those sequences occurred across donors. A later genetic analysis used genome-wide SNP genotypes for about three fifths of the 666 donors, treating that subset as a discovery cohort. Approximately 300 gigabases of sequencing data and around 90 million unique TCR sequences made up an early release that covered several hundred HLA-typed donors. In a later analysis, previously published TCR beta repertoires from about 670 donors were re-analyzed and high-resolution HLA genotyping was added so that TCR occurrence patterns could be studied. The study was designed to test whether signatures of past pathogen exposure could be identified by cataloging public T cell receptors. An earlier analysis of fewer than 700 of the donors applied high-throughput TCR beta sequencing to assess whether each TCR beta V gene segment acted as functional or pseudogenic. HLA typing included class I and class II loci at four-digit resolution. Donor age, sex, ethnicity and CMV serostatus were compiled alongside the repertoire data. What the authors observed across the whole study: A cluster of highly shared sequence variants was judged likely to represent a technical artifact of the sequencing pipeline. Roughly uniform sequencing depth across donors was assumed in presence/absence analyses, although this assumption may not hold. Because counts were too low, seventeen rarely observed V segments, including chromosome 9 orphons, were excluded from the earlier analysis of several hundred of the donors. For the cohort, immune exposure information was limited to CMV serostatus. Strong co-occurrence of HLA alleles, especially DR and DQ, made assigning TCR associations to individual alleles difficult. A later genetic analysis reported fewer N-insertions in productive TCRs among donors in an Asian-associated ancestry cluster than the approximately 670-donor mean. Because HLA typing was missing for some donors at each locus, association tests included only the typed subset. The classifier was reported to diagnose cytomegalovirus status with high specificity and sensitivity in both the original cohort and the validation cohort. Across donors, most TCR sequences were observed very rarely, whereas some public TCRs were present in many individuals. Most CMV-associated TCR beta chains appeared to be HLA-restricted in a later analysis, and the HLA associations seemed to be driven largely by CMV exposure. Linkage disequilibrium might explain the correlated functional status among segregating V segments, but an unknown experimental factor could not be excluded. Broadly in line with IMGT annotations, most TCR beta V segments showed up in productive rearrangements about 87% or about 30% of the time in an earlier analysis of around 550 of the donors. In a later genetic analysis, a missense DCLRE1C variant was associated with V-gene and J-gene trimming of TCR beta chains, and the association was replicated in an independent cohort. A total of roughly 160 TCR beta chains were listed by the study as associated with cytomegalovirus. The authors suggested that the approach could potentially be generalized to other disease states and immunological phenotypes. A further reported finding was that TCR beta sequences accurately predicted the HLA-A and HLA-B alleles for most subjects in the first cohort. In a later analysis, the rate of TCR association differed among HLA loci, with DRB1 alleles having the most associated TCRs and HLA-C alleles having the fewest. A later analysis associated about 17,000 TCR beta sequences with specific HLA alleles at a false discovery rate of 0.05. Compared with equally common non-associated chains, HLA-associated TCR beta chains in a later analysis were more clonally expanded and had lower generation probabilities. In vitro tests confirmed that a few of the cytomegalovirus-associated TCR beta chains recognize cytomegalovirus antigens. Some IMGT-functional V segments, including TRBV6-2 and TRBV6-3, could not be distinguished by the 87-base-pair reads and were therefore excluded. A later analysis reported that several top co-occurrence clusters appeared linked to parvovirus B19, influenza, CMV and Epstein-Barr virus. In this cohort, only TCR beta chains were sequenced, and detectable features were limited by the absence of alpha or paired-chain data.

The cohort was made up of around 720 healthy bone marrow donors. All cohort members were sampled while nominally healthy, although unrecorded immune exposures were likely present. The donor tested CMV seronegative and was one of the 352 seronegative cohort members. Each donor provided a peripheral blood sample, and peripheral blood mononuclear cells were used for TCR beta sequencing. The Qiagen DNeasy Blood Extraction Kit was used to extract genomic DNA from the blood cell samples. Comments on this clone: Its target antigen remains unknown. Qualities for individual bases were not recorded, and no much larger clone is one base off.

Inclusive of the bounding cysteine and phenylalanine, the CDR3 is 11 residues long. Only the CDR3 portion is preserved as DNA: 33 bases, with reading frame beginning at the first base. The germline V gene encodes CDR1 SGHDT and CDR2 YYEEEE. At the junction V is shortened by 4 bases and J by 15 bases; bases outside the gene matches: 6. The library was built by means of the immunoSEQ multiplex PCR assay. A mixture of 60 forward primers for TCR Vbeta segments and 13 reverse primers for TCR Jbeta segments was used in the multiplex PCR. A multiplex PCR assay on genomic DNA amplified the CDR3 region of rearranged TCR beta genes. Amplified TCR beta libraries were sequenced as 87-base-pair reads on the Illumina HiSeq System. The original pipeline was this. In a later analysis, about 80 million unique TCR beta chains were counted across the 690 or so repertoires, and roughly 11 million of these chains were shared by at least two donors. Raw reads were error-corrected and collapsed into unique sequences by a nearest-neighbor algorithm in which closely related sequences were merged to remove PCR and sequencing errors. CDR3 sequences were aligned to IMGT reference sequences to assign V, D and J gene segments. For a sequence to be retained, a match of at least six nucleotides was required to both a V gene segment and a J gene segment. A rearrangement was called productive if the CDR3 had no stop codons and remained in frame with V and J, and every other rearrangement was called non-productive. CDR3 was defined by IMGT convention, running from the second conserved V-encoded cysteine to the conserved J-encoded phenylalanine. In an earlier analysis of 550 to 650 of the donors, sequences lacking an unambiguous match to a single V gene segment were excluded. In an earlier analysis of approximately 590 of the donors, a V segment was called functional when productive rearrangements were above 56.7%, and segregating when the standard deviation between donors exceeded 5%. A statistical classification framework was built for diagnosing cytomegalovirus status from the catalog of TCR beta chain sequences. In a later analysis, TCR nucleotide sequences were compared against IMGT/GENE-DB human TR gene sequences so that V and J genes could be assigned. A later analysis assigned CDR3 sequences and most-parsimonious VDJ recombination scenarios with the TCRdist pipeline. In a later analysis, each TCR beta chain was defined by its CDR3 amino acid sequence together with its V-gene family, and reads lacking a unique V-gene family were excluded. A later analysis removed 600 or so highly shared, low-generation-probability nucleotide sequences to deal with suspected cross-contamination and a sequencing artifact. In a later analysis, a clonal expansion index was calculated for each public chain from normalized within-repertoire ranks of inferred template counts. In a later analysis, generation probabilities were computed with a VDJ recombination model fitted to out-of-frame rearrangements, and the resulting probabilities were checked against IGoR. Hypergeometric tests were used in a later analysis to score TCR-TCR, TCR-HLA and TCR-CMV co-occurrence, with a repertoire-size bias correction applied to the TCR pairs. To estimate false discovery rates, a later analysis permuted the HLA or CMV assignments 20 times. In a later analysis, co-occurring TCRs were grouped with DBSCAN, and TCRdist sequence similarity was added when clustering was performed within HLA-allele-positive subsets. Repertoires with fewer than 30,000 or more than 120,000 public chains were left out of co-occurrence clustering, as were five repertoires with anomalous nucleotide sharing. The source is immuneACCESS, and TCRdb retained only in-frame sequences with V and J called. Part of the clones is not carried over; for the studies checked, unresolved V genes explain less than half of this, and the remainder is unexplained. Clone size and the V and J calls come from that table; the DNA yielded D and trimming. Across this sample there are about 190,000 clones, with 80% to 90% seen only once. The ten biggest clones cover over 1% of the sample.

The receptor's source is a young man in good health and CMV-seronegative. Material for sequencing was PBMCs. The sequence is built from TRBV5-6 and TRBJ1-4, with 7 central nucleotides matching TRBD1. CDR3 reads: CASSPHRGVFF. In nucleotide form, the sequence is TGTGCCAGCAGCCCGCACAGGGGTGTGTTTTTT.